These 20 T cell receptor beta chains originate from one sample sequenced in a study of T cell repertoires in cytomegalovirus infection. Antigens of these TCRs are unknown. One entry per CDR3 protein, called by TCRdb with MiXCR from the reads. This sample yields more than 300,000 distinct CDR3 sequences, of which 34% are seen a single time; roughly 13% belongs to the top ten. Sequenced material: cultured PBMCs, taken from culture after CMV antigen stimulation. Every receptor here comes from a human donor in good health (CMV status not recorded). Some clones in this sample may be carry-over from other donors' samples.

The table lists this clonotype with a few counts. The chain couples TRBV7-8 to TRBJ2-7; weak D call: TRBD2 (6 bases). There are 16 residues in the CDR3. Germline CDR1 SGHVS, CDR2 FQNEAQ. V lost 1 base to trimming and J lost 5 bases, with 18 bases between them. CDR3 amino acids: CASSLGPLMAGNEQYV. CDR3 DNA: TGTGCCAGCAGCTTAGGGCCCCTAATGGCGGGGAACGAGCAGTACGTC.

The chain uses TRBV28 and TRBJ2-3, with 8 nucleotides matching TRBD1. The germline CDR1 and CDR2 sequences are MDHEN and SYDVKM. Unmatched junction bases numbered 15, after V lost 4 bases and J lost 6 bases. This CDR3 has 17 residues. In DNA, the CDR3 is TGTGCCAGCAGTTCCCGACCCGGGACAGGAAAGGCGGATACGCAGTATTTT. Protein sequence: CASSSRPGTGKADTQYF.

This clonotype was seen repeatedly, ten times or more. The gene calls are TRBV28 and TRBJ2-1, with 11 nucleotides matching TRBD2. Per the germline V gene, CDR1 is MDHEN and CDR2 is SYDVKM. The CDR3 runs 19 residues. V trimming: 4 bases; J trimming: 0 bases; junction bases outside the gene matches: 11. CDR3 residues: CASSSGVAGGPGSYNEQFF. CDR3 coding DNA: TGTGCCAGCAGTTCCGGGGTAGCGGGAGGGCCGGGCTCCTACAATGAGCAGTTCTTC.

The V gene is TRBV20-1, the J gene TRBJ2-4; TRBD2 agrees at 8 bases. V shed 6 bases and J 1 base; nucleotides not matched to a gene: 2. Germline V gene sequence: CDR1 DFQATT, CDR2 SNEGSKA (reference sequence). This CDR3 is built from 13 residues. DNA of the CDR3: TGCAGTGCCGGGGGGGGTGCCAAAAACATTCAGTACTTC. Translation: CSAGGGAKNIQYF.

This clonotype was found a few times. The chain links TRBV6-2 or TRBV6-3 to TRBJ1-2; 9 nucleotides match TRBD1. The CDR3 sequence is 13 residues long. From germline, CDR1 is MNHEY and CDR2 SVGEGT. J lost 6 bases, V lost 6 bases, and 5 bases had no gene match. CDR3 nucleotide sequence: TGTGCCAGCAGCTTACGGACAGGGGATGGCTACACCTTC. Encoded protein: CASSLRTGDGYTF.

The chain couples TRBV7-8 to TRBJ2-7, with 13 bases lining up with TRBD2. With 5 bases clipped from V and 4 bases from J, the junction kept 5 bases outside the gene matches. Germline V gene sequence: CDR1 SGHVS, CDR2 FQNEAQ. The CDR3 loop spans 15 amino acids. The CDR3 region is CASSPGGLAGYEQYV. The CDR3 DNA is TGTGCCAGCAGCCCAGGGGGACTAGCGGGATACGAGCAGTACGTC.

This clonotype has at least ten counts. The V and J genes are TRBV7-2 and TRBJ2-6, with 8 bases fitting TRBD1. The germline gives CDR1 SGHTA, CDR2 FQGNSA. The CDR3 has 17 residues. The V and J ends lost 5 bases and 2 bases, in that order; junction bases with no gene match: 8. The CDR3 reads CASSAPPGGAGANVLTF. The CDR3 region has the DNA TGTGCCAGCAGCGCACCCCCAGGGGGCGCTGGGGCCAACGTCCTGACTTTC. The full variable domain, in which reference TRBV7-2 and TRBJ2-6 provide the parts outside the CDR3, is GAGVSQSPSNKVTEKGKDVELRCDPISGHTALYWYRQSLGQGLEFLIYFQGNSAPDKSGLPSDRFSAERTGGSVSTLTIQRTQQEDSAVYLCASSAPPGGAGANVLTFGAGSRLTVL.

This sequence joins TRBV4-1 and TRBJ1-4; D call uncertain. The CDR3 is 16 residues long. The V end was cut by 6 bases, the J end by 5 bases, with 19 bases between. Germline lookup yields CDR1 MGHRA and CDR2 YSYEKL. CDR3 protein: CASRSREGRTNEKLFF. As DNA, the CDR3 is TGCGCCAGCAGGTCCCGGGAAGGCCGCACCAATGAAAAACTGTTTTTT.

This clonotype was seen more than once but under ten times. This chain connects TRBV29-1 to TRBJ1-5; D is uncertain. Trimming stripped 5 bases from V and 0 bases from J, with 8 bases between. CDR3 size: 13 residues. Germline CDR1 SQVTM, CDR2 ANQGSEA. The CDR3: CSVQAYSNQPQHF. The CDR3 nucleotides read TGCAGCGTTCAAGCGTATAGCAATCAGCCCCAGCATTTT.

The V and J genes are TRBV7-6 and TRBJ2-5; 7 bases are shared with TRBD2. After removal of 10 bases from V and 0 bases from J, the junction contained 8 bases not matched to a gene. Germline V gene lookup returns CDR1 SGHVS and CDR2 FNYEAQ. The CDR3 length is 14 residues. The DNA of the CDR3 is TGTGCCATCCAGCGGCGGGAGTACCAAGAGACCCAGTACTTC. This translates into CAIQRREYQETQYF.

This chain connects TRBV7-3 to TRBJ2-3; D is perhaps TRBD1 (5 bases). Germline CDR1 and CDR2: SGHTA and FQGTGA. Trimming took off 2 bases at V and 5 bases at J, with 11 bases between the two ends. The CDR3 has 14 amino acids. CDR3 sequence: CASSLGRQGDTQYF. The CDR3 region has the DNA TGTGCCAGCAGCTTAGGACGCCAGGGAGATACGCAGTATTTT.

In its sample, this clonotype was seen a few times. This rearrangement joins TRBV7-2 to TRBJ2-1, with 10 bases lining up with TRBD2. J was trimmed by 5 bases and V by 6 bases; bases with no gene match: 10. In germline, CDR1 is SGHTA, CDR2 FQGNSA. This CDR3 region has 16 residues. This CDR3 reads CASSRTGTSVDNEQFF. The DNA of the CDR3 is TGTGCCAGCAGTCGGACCGGGACTAGCGTAGACAATGAGCAGTTCTTC.

There are a few counts of this clonotype. V is TRBV9 and J is TRBJ2-3; D call uncertain. Trimming stripped 0 bases from V and 4 bases from J, with 9 bases between. CDR1 and CDR2 (germline): SGDLS, YYNGEE. The CDR3 sequence is 14 residues long. CDR3 DNA sequence: TGTGCCAGCAGCGTAGGGCTAGTATCAGATACGCAGTATTTT. Translation: CASSVGLVSDTQYF. Drawing the rest from reference TRBV9 and TRBJ2-3, the complete variable domain is DSGVTQTPKHLITATGQRVTLRCSPRSGDLSVYWYQQSLDQGLQFLIQYYNGEERAKGNILERFSAQQFPDLHSELNLSSLELGDSALYFCASSVGLVSDTQYFGPGTRLTVL.

This clonotype was seen repeatedly, ten times or more. V and J are TRBV11-2 and TRBJ2-7; 7 bases match TRBD1. The CDR3 sequence is 15 residues long. Germline V lookup: CDR1 SGHAT, CDR2 FQNNGV. Trimming removed 1 base from V and 4 bases from J; junction bases left unmatched: 7. The CDR3 loop is CASSLAPGTVYEQYV. As DNA, the CDR3 is TGTGCCAGCAGCTTAGCACCCGGGACAGTTTACGAGCAGTACGTC.

This clonotype has ten or more counts. CDR3 residues: CASRDSDRRTEQFF. The CDR3 nucleotides read TGTGCCAGCAGGGATTCTGATCGGCGCACTGAGCAGTTCTTC. V gene TRBV5-4 combines with J gene TRBJ2-1; D not resolved. Germline V lookup: CDR1 SGHNT, CDR2 YYREEE (reference sequence). Trimming left V 5 bases short and J 9 bases short, with 18 bases between. The CDR3 length is 14 residues.

The chain employs TRBV6-2 or TRBV6-3 and TRBJ2-7; TRBD2 agrees at 16 bases. Germline assignment: CDR1 MNHEY and CDR2 SVGEGT. The V gene end was trimmed by 2 bases and the J gene end by 2 bases; junction bases not matched to a gene: 0. The CDR3 extends over 16 amino acids. DNA of the CDR3: TGTGCCAGCAGTTACGGGACTAGCGGGAGGGCCTACGAGCAGTACTTC. Encoded protein: CASSYGTSGRAYEQYF.

This clonotype was counted a few times. The gene calls are TRBV28 and TRBJ1-4, with D unresolved. V was trimmed by 3 bases and J by 0 bases, leaving 8 bases between them. The CDR3 is 15 residues long. The germline gives CDR1 MDHEN, CDR2 SYDVKM. The CDR3 nucleotides are TGTGCCAGCAGTTTCGTGAGTGCAACTAATGAAAAACTGTTTTTT. It encodes CASSFVSATNEKLFF.

This chain connects TRBV12-3 or TRBV12-4 to TRBJ2-2; D ambiguous. This CDR3 has 14 residues. V dropped 3 bases and J dropped 1 base, with 6 bases sitting between them. CDR3: CASSFGENTGELFF. For the CDR3, the DNA is TGTGCCAGCAGTTTCGGAGAGAACACCGGGGAGCTGTTTTTT.

This clonotype was detected only a few times. The chain combines TRBV7-9 with TRBJ1-1, with 7 bases that match TRBD1. The CDR3 contains 14 residues. Trimming took 5 bases from V and 6 from J; bases not matched to a gene: 9. Germline V gene sequence: CDR1 SEHNR, CDR2 FQNEAQ (reference sequence). The CDR3: CASSPAGDRAEAFF. The CDR3 region has the DNA TGTGCCAGCAGCCCTGCGGGAGACAGGGCTGAAGCTTTCTTT.

This clonotype was seen many times. It is unclear where the CDR3 begins or ends on the DNA, so no DNA is shown, and the CDR3 is as TCRdb lists it. This chain joins TRBV7-2 and TRBJ1-1; the tabulated D call, TRBD1, remains unverified against the DNA. The CDR3 spans 15 residues, counting both ends. The germline gives CDR1 SGHTA, CDR2 FQGNSA. CDR3 region: CASSASGPANTEAFF.